Detailed here is one T cell receptor beta chain. The TCR beta repertoire was assessed by survey-level immunoSEQ sequencing. Profiling relied on immunoSEQ multiplex PCR, and the TCRdb table lists in-frame clones only, not all of them. The data contain 55,000 to 70,000 clones, 85% to 95% of them seen just once; the ten biggest clones take up 3.5% to 5.5%. This TCR derives from a man in his forties or fifties with rheumatoid arthritis. Sequencing was performed on PBMCs.

CDR3 amino acids: CASSQTRPTSNEKLFF. As DNA, the CDR3 is TGTGCCAGCAGCCAAACTAGGCCGACTTCTAATGAAAAACTGTTTTTT. The J gene is TRBJ1-4, the V gene TRBV3-1 (or the pseudogene TRBV3-2), with D uncertain. The CDR3 is made up of 16 amino acids. Germline loops: CDR1 LGHDT, CDR2 YNNKEL (reference sequence). V was clipped by 2 bases and J by 3 bases, with 13 bases between them.